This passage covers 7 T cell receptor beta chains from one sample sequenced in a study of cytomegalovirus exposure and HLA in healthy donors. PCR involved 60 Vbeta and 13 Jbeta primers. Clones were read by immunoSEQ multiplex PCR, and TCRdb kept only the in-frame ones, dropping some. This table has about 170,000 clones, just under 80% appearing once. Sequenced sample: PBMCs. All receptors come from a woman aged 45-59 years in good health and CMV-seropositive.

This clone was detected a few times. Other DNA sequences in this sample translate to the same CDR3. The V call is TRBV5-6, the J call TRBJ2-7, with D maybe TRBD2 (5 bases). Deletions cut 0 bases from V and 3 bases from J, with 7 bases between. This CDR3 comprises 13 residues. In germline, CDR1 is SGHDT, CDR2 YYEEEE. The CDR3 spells CASSLAGIYEQYF. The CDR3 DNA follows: TGTGCCAGCAGCTTGGCGGGAATCTACGAGCAGTACTTC. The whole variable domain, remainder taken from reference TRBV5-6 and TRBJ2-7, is DAGVTQSPTHLIKTRGQQVTLRCSPKSGHDTVSWYQQALGQGPQFIFQYYEEEERQRGNFPDRFSGHQFPNYSSELNVNALLLGDSALYLCASSLAGIYEQYFGPGTRLTVT.

CDR3 nucleotides: TGTGCCATCAGTGGGACAGGGGGCAACGATCAGCCCCAGCATTTT. Its protein product is CAISGTGGNDQPQHF. The chain has TRBV10-3 and TRBJ1-5, with TRBD1 matching over 11 bases. Germline-derived CDR1 and CDR2 are ENHRY and SYGVKD. V was pared by 4 bases and J by 5 bases, with 4 bases of the junction left unmatched. The CDR3 length is 15 residues.

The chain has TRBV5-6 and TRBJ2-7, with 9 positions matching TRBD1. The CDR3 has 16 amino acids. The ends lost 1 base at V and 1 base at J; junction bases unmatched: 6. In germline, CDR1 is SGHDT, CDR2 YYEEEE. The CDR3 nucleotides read TGTGCCAGCAGCTTGCCTTCGGGGACAGGGTCCTACGAGCAGTACTTC. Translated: CASSLPSGTGSYEQYF. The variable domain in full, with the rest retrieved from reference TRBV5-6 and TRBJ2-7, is DAGVTQSPTHLIKTRGQQVTLRCSPKSGHDTVSWYQQALGQGPQFIFQYYEEEERQRGNFPDRFSGHQFPNYSSELNVNALLLGDSALYLCASSLPSGTGSYEQYFGPGTRLTVT.

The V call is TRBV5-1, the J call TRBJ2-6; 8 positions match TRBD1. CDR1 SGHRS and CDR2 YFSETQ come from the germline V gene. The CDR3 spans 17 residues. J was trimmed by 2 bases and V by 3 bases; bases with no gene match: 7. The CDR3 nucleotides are TGCGCCAGCAGCTCTGGACAGGGACCGACTGGGGCCAACGTCCTGACTTTC. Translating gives CASSSGQGPTGANVLTF.

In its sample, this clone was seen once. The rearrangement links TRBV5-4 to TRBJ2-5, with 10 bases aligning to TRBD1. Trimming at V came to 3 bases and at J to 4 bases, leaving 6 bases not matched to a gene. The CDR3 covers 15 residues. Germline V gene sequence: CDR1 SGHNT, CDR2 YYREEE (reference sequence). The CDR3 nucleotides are TGTGCCAGCAGCTCGCCGGGACAGGGGACAGAGACCCAGTACTTC. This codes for CASSSPGQGTETQYF.

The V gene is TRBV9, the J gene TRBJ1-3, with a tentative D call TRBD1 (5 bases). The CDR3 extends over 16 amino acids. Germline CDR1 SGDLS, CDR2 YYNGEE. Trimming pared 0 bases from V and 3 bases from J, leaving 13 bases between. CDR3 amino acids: CASSVATWGGGNTIYF. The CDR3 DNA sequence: TGTGCCAGCAGCGTAGCTACGTGGGGCGGTGGAAACACCATATATTTT.

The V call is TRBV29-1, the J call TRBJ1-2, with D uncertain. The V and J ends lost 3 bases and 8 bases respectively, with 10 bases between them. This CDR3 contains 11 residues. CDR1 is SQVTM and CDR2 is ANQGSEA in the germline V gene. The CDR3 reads CSVELRGGYTF. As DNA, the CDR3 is TGCAGCGTTGAGTTGCGAGGAGGCTACACCTTC.